This T cell receptor (beta chain) emerged from a study of beta chain features in type 1 diabetes. Overall study context: The patient and healthy donor groups were comparable for age, gender and cell yields. Regarding the study as a whole: A PCR bias possibly favoring shorter templates would apply equally to patients and controls.

To note about this clone: The antigen is unknown.

The investigators reverse transcribed all of the isolated RNA, so they sequenced expressed TCRB transcripts. Average reads for naive, central memory and regulatory T cell samples were roughly 3.4 million. TCRdb's table, derived via immunoSEQ multiplex PCR, lists solely in-frame clones and lacks some. The sample has 900,000 or so clones, roughly 16% seen once. Central memory, naive, regulatory and stem cell-like memory CD4+ cells were sorted by CD45RO/CCR7/CD25/CD127/CD95/CD27. CDR1 is MDHEN and CDR2 is SYDVKM in the germline V gene. Trimming shortened V by 5 bases and J by 4 bases, and 15 bases separated the two germline ends. This CDR3 region has 14 residues.

The sample was naive CD4+ T cells from blood. The chain recombines TRBV28 with TRBJ2-7; tentatively, D is TRBD2 (5 bases). The clonotype was recovered from a woman between 18 and 29 years old in good health. The CDR3 loop reads CASSTGITSYEQYF. The DNA for the CDR3 is TGTGCCAGCAGTACGGGAATTACCAGTTACGAGCAGTACTTC. Based on the CDR3 plus reference TRBV28 and TRBJ2-7, the full variable domain is DVKVTQSSRYLVKRTGEKVFLECVQDMDHENMFWYRQDPGLGLRLIYFSYDVKMKEKGDIPEGYSVSREKKERFSLILESASTNQTSMYLCASSTGITSYEQYFGPGTRLTVT.